Given below is one T cell receptor beta chain in context. This record comes from a study of OX40 agonist ivuxolimab in advanced cancers. For the study at large: An agonistic human IgG2 monoclonal antibody against OX40 (CD134) was given. Partial response was recorded in three patients: one hepatocellular carcinoma and two cutaneous melanoma cases.

Sequencing was performed with immunoSEQ multiplex PCR; in TCRdb, only in-frame clones are kept and a portion is missing. The table has 15,000 to 20,000 clones, around 85% seen once; the top ten hold roughly 32%. Blood sampling took place at baseline, cycle 4 day 1, and cycle 7 day 1. The origin of this receptor is an adult with an advanced solid tumor such as melanoma, head and neck, liver or kidney cancer. The source material was CD4+ or CD8+ T cells sorted from blood, sampled in a trial of the OX40 agonist ivuxolimab.

CDR3 sequence (DNA): TGTGCCAGCAGCCCCCCGGGGGCCCAGCATTTT. It translates to CASSPPGAQHF. This chain links TRBV7-3 with TRBJ1-5, with D possibly matching TRBD1 (5 bases). The CDR3 has 11 residues. V lost 5 bases and J lost 11, with 10 bases in between. Germline values: CDR1 SGHTA, CDR2 FQGTGA.